The 10 T cell receptor beta chains reported below all come from one sample, sequenced in a study of T cells in localized non-small cell lung cancer. Using immunoSEQ multiplex PCR, the repertoire was profiled, and TCRdb retains in-frame clones only, with some absent. The table shows 90,000 to 95,000 clones, with roughly 93% occurring only once. The material sequenced was PBMCs, taken before any cancer treatment. The receptor set was obtained from a woman aged 35 to 69 with stage II squamous cell lung carcinoma.

The chain links TRBV9 to TRBJ2-2; D ambiguous. V was trimmed by 0 bases and J by 6 bases, leaving 6 bases between them. CDR1 is SGDLS, CDR2 YYNGEE, per germline. This CDR3 has 13 amino acids. CDR3 sequence reads: CASSVDSPGELFF. The DNA of the CDR3 is TGTGCCAGCAGCGTAGACAGTCCCGGGGAGCTGTTTTTT.

The V gene is TRBV29-1, the J gene TRBJ2-5; possibly TRBD2 for D (5 bases). The CDR3 is made up of 11 amino acids. The ends were cut back, 7 bases at V and 4 bases at J, with 10 bases in the middle. CDR1 SQVTM and CDR2 ANQGSEA come from the germline V gene. The CDR3 region is CSARGGETQYF. The CDR3, as DNA: TGCAGCGCCCGGGGTGGAGAGACCCAGTACTTC.

The gene calls are TRBV29-1 and TRBJ2-1, with 7 bases that match TRBD1. The CDR3 loop spans 13 amino acids. CDR1 and CDR2 from the germline V gene are SQVTM and ANQGSEA. V lost 8 bases, J lost 8 bases, and 12 bases stayed unmatched. CDR3 loop: CSLTDRLSDEQFF. DNA for the CDR3: TGCAGCCTTACGGACAGGCTGTCGGATGAGCAGTTCTTC.

V is TRBV27 and J is TRBJ2-1; 11 bases are a match to TRBD2. J lost 8 bases, V lost 0 bases, and 6 bases had no gene match. CDR3 length: 16 residues. The germline V gene encodes CDR1 MNHEY and CDR2 SMNVEV (reference sequence). The CDR3 sequence: CASSLSGLAGMDEQFF. The CDR3 DNA follows: TGTGCCAGCAGTTTATCCGGACTAGCGGGTATGGATGAGCAGTTCTTC.

The chain combines TRBV6-1 with TRBJ1-1, with D uncertain. Per germline, CDR1 MNHNS and CDR2 SASEGT. This CDR3 comprises 14 residues. V lost 7 bases and J 2 bases, leaving 14 bases between the germline ends. In nucleotides, the CDR3 is TGTGCCAGCAAGCGGGCCGGCCCCAACACTGAAGCTTTCTTT. It translates to CASKRAGPNTEAFF.

The J gene is TRBJ1-2, the V gene TRBV5-4; D remains unclear. CDR3 size: 16 residues. The ends were cut back, 0 bases at V and 8 bases at J, with 20 bases in the middle. Germline-derived CDR1 and CDR2 are SGHNT and YYREEE (reference sequence). The CDR3 reads CASSLGSLDRSGGYTF. The CDR3 DNA reads TGTGCCAGCAGCTTGGGTTCTCTGGACCGCTCGGGCGGCTACACCTTC. The variable domain in full, with the rest retrieved from reference TRBV5-4 and TRBJ1-2, is ETGVTQSPTHLIKTRGQQVTLRCSSQSGHNTVSWYQQALGQGPQFIFQYYREEENGRGNFPPRFSGLQFPNYSSELNVNALELDDSALYLCASSLGSLDRSGGYTFGSGTRLTVV.

This sequence joins TRBV4-2 and TRBJ2-2, with TRBD2 matching over 9 bases. The V gene's germline CDR1 is LGHNA and CDR2 YNFKEQ. The CDR3 is made up of 16 amino acids. V gave up 1 base and J gave up 6 bases; unmatched junction bases: 6. In nucleotides, the CDR3 is TGTGCCAGCAGCCAAGTAGCGGGAGTTGGTGCCGGGGAGCTGTTTTTT. Its protein is CASSQVAGVGAGELFF.

The rearrangement joins TRBV6-5 to TRBJ2-7; a possible D gene is TRBD1 (5 bases). The CDR3 runs to 15 residues. Germline CDR1 is MNHEY and CDR2 is SVGAGI. Trimming cost V 5 bases and J 2 bases, with 16 bases left between them. CDR3 amino acids: CASSPQDSRPYEQYF. Written as DNA, the CDR3 is TGTGCCAGCAGTCCACAAGACAGTCGCCCCTACGAGCAGTACTTC.

A few counts support this clone. V and J are TRBV4-1 and TRBJ1-5; D gene ambiguous. V was clipped by 1 base and J by 7 bases, with 8 bases between them. This CDR3 has 13 residues. Germline CDR1 MGHRA, CDR2 YSYEKL. CDR3: CASSQALGQPQHF. The CDR3 DNA reads TGCGCCAGCAGCCAAGCCCTTGGACAGCCCCAGCATTTT.

This chain joins TRBV10-2 and TRBJ1-5, with 9 bases fitting TRBD1. CDR1 is WSHSY and CDR2 is SAAADI in the germline V gene. The V segment lost 6 bases and the J segment 1 base; nucleotides outside the gene matches: 4. This CDR3 region has 15 residues. The DNA for the CDR3 is TGCGCCAGCAGGCCGGGACAGGGAAGCAATCAGCCCCAGCATTTT. Amino acid sequence: CASRPGQGSNQPQHF.